One sample yielded the 30 T cell receptor beta chains listed below, sequenced in a study of breast tumors, draining lymph nodes, adjacent tissues. Via MiXCR, TCRdb re-called the multiplex PCR reads, giving one row per CDR3 protein. The data hold 200,000 or so distinct CDR3 sequences, with approximately 33% observed a single time. Samples came from axillary lymph nodes draining the breast cancer. The sequenced sample consisted of axillary lymph node tissue. The receptors here all came from a female donor with breast cancer. Some clones in this sample may be carry-over from other donors' samples.

The sample holds many counts of this clonotype. The CDR3 nucleotides read TGTGCCAGTAGTATTGGGGGGACAGGGGTTTACGGCTACACCTTC. Amino acid sequence: CASSIGGTGVYGYTF. The chain recombines TRBV19 with TRBJ1-2; TRBD1 agrees at 10 bases. Germline assignment: CDR1 LNHDA and CDR2 SQIVND (reference sequence). This CDR3 contains 15 residues. V was clipped by 3 bases and J by 8 bases; unmatched bases: 9.

This clonotype was recorded many times. The CDR3 reads CASSLGGERVTDTQYF. For the CDR3, the DNA is TGCGCCAGCAGCTTGGGGGGTGAGAGAGTCACAGATACGCAGTATTTT. The rearrangement uses TRBV5-1 and TRBJ2-3, with D uncertain. Germline V gene data show CDR1 as SGHRS and CDR2 as YFSETQ. The germline V and J ends were trimmed by 0 bases and 2 bases, with 13 bases remaining between them. The CDR3 extends over 16 amino acids.

There are many counts of this clonotype. The gene calls are TRBV5-1 and TRBJ2-3, with D unresolved. Germline CDR1 and CDR2: SGHRS and YFSETQ. The V end was cut by 3 bases, the J end by 9 bases, with 11 bases between. The CDR3 is 12 residues long. The CDR3 sequence: CASSSDRGTQYF. CDR3 DNA sequence: TGCGCCAGCAGCTCGGACCGCGGCACGCAGTATTTT.

Concerning this clonotype itself: A much larger clone differs from this one at a single base, so this may be a read error. The chain couples TRBV12-5 to TRBJ2-3; D is possibly TRBD1 (5 bases). The CDR3 runs to 15 residues. Germline V CDR1 and CDR2: LGHNT, FRNRAP. The CDR3 region is CASGLGQANTGTQYF. The CDR3 DNA reads as TGTGCTAGTGGTTTGGGGCAGGCAAACACAGGTACGCAGTATTTT.

This clonotype was recorded at least ten times. The J gene is TRBJ2-7, the V gene TRBV20-1; 8 nucleotides line up with TRBD2. Germline lookup yields CDR1 DFQATT and CDR2 SNEGSKA (reference sequence). Germline trimming cut 6 bases from V and 5 bases from J; bases unmatched to any gene: 12. This CDR3 has 14 residues. The CDR3 nucleotides are TGCAGTGCGGGTCGGAACGGGAGGGTCCACGAGCAGTACTTC. The encoded protein is CSAGRNGRVHEQYF.

The chain joins TRBV29-1 to TRBJ2-6; tentative D call: TRBD2 (6 bases). There are 15 residues in the CDR3. CDR1 and CDR2 (germline): SQVTM, ANQGSEA. With 2 bases removed from V and 2 bases from J, the gap between germline ends came to 10 bases. In DNA, the CDR3 is TGCAGCGTTGAAATGGAGGGAACTGGGGCCAACGTCCTGACTTTC. It codes for CSVEMEGTGANVLTF. Variable domain in full (rest from reference TRBV29-1 and TRBJ2-6): SAVISQKPSRDICQRGTSLTIQCQVDSQVTMMFWYRQQPGQSLTLIATANQGSEATYESGFVIDKFPISRPNLTFSTLTVSNMSPEDSSIYLCSVEMEGTGANVLTFGAGSRLTVL.

The chain recombines TRBV13 with TRBJ2-3; TRBD1 matches at 8 bases. The CDR3 has 16 residues. Germline-derived CDR1 and CDR2 are PRHDT and FYEKMQ (reference sequence). The V gene end was trimmed by 2 bases and the J gene end by 0 bases; junction bases not matched to a gene: 4. The CDR3 sequence: CASSLHRGSSTDTQYF. Written as DNA, the CDR3 is TGTGCCAGCAGCTTACACAGGGGGTCTAGCACAGATACGCAGTATTTT.

This clonotype was counted ten times or more. J is TRBJ2-7 and V is TRBV5-6; 13 bases are a match to TRBD2. Germline V CDR1 and CDR2: SGHDT, YYEEEE. This CDR3 spans 14 amino acids. The ends lost 4 bases at V and 9 bases at J; junction bases unmatched: 7. CDR3 nucleotide sequence: TGTGCCAGCAGCCCTGGGACTAGCGGGATAGGGCAGTACTTC. This gives the protein CASSPGTSGIGQYF. The whole variable domain, filled in from reference TRBV5-6 and TRBJ2-7, reads DAGVTQSPTHLIKTRGQQVTLRCSPKSGHDTVSWYQQALGQGPQFIFQYYEEEERQRGNFPDRFSGHQFPNYSSELNVNALLLGDSALYLCASSPGTSGIGQYFGPGTRLTVT.

As for this clonotype: A much larger clonotype is one base distant, so this may be a read error. The CDR3 carries no conserved terminal phenylalanine or tryptophan, so it likely arises from a read error. Because the CDR3's place on the DNA is in doubt, the DNA is left out and the CDR3 is given as listed by TCRdb. This chain uses TRBV7-2 with TRBJ1-2; the table's D call, TRBD1, was not checked against the DNA. Germline V lookup: CDR1 SGHTA, CDR2 FQGNSA. Both ends counted, the CDR3 spans 15 residues. CDR3: CASSLRTGGNYGYPS.

The chain employs TRBV2 and TRBJ1-4; tentatively, D is TRBD1 (6 bases). There are 20 residues in the CDR3. V lost 4 bases and J lost 7, with 31 bases in between. Germline V gene lookup returns CDR1 SNHLY and CDR2 FYNNEI. Here the CDR3 reads CASSASLYASRSGGAEKLFF. CDR3 bases: TGTGCCAGCAGTGCCAGCCTTTACGCCAGCCGTAGCGGGGGGGCTGAAAAACTGTTTTTT. The variable domain in full, completed from reference TRBV2 and TRBJ1-4, reads EPEVTQTPSHQVTQMGQEVILRCVPISNHLYFYWYRQILGQKVEFLVSFYNNEISEKSEIFDDQFSVERPDGSNFTLKIRSTKLEDSAMYFCASSASLYASRSGGAEKLFFGSGTQLSVL.

This clonotype was recorded a few times. This sequence joins TRBV27 and TRBJ2-6; either TRBD1 or TRBD2 may fit D (6 bases each). Trimming removed 6 bases from V and 4 bases from J, with 19 bases in between. From germline, CDR1 is MNHEY and CDR2 SMNVEV (reference sequence). The CDR3 extends over 17 amino acids. The CDR3 here is CASSPGASRWGANVLTF. In DNA, the CDR3 is TGTGCCAGCAGCCCGGGGGCTAGCCGGTGGGGGGCCAACGTCCTGACTTTC. The full variable domain, completed using reference TRBV27 and TRBJ2-6, is EAQVTQNPRYLITVTGKKLTVTCSQNMNHEYMSWYRQDPGLGLRQIYYSMNVEVTDKGDVPEGYKVSRKEKRNFPLILESPSPNQTSLYFCASSPGASRWGANVLTFGAGSRLTVL.

This clonotype was detected ten times or more. The chain joins TRBV12-3 or TRBV12-4 to TRBJ2-7; D remains unclear. There are 13 residues in the CDR3. Trimming left V 9 bases short and J 0 bases short, with 12 bases between. The CDR3 is CASRTTSSYEQYF. The CDR3 DNA reads as TGTGCCAGTCGTACTACAAGCTCCTACGAGCAGTACTTC.

This clonotype was recorded at least ten times. The J gene is TRBJ1-2, the V gene TRBV7-3, with 8 bases aligning to TRBD1. The CDR3 has 13 amino acids. V lost 5 bases to trimming and J lost 8 bases; unmatched junction nucleotides: 7. Germline V gives CDR1 SGHTA, CDR2 FQGTGA. CDR3 in amino acids: CASSQGQATGYTF. Here the CDR3 DNA reads TGTGCCAGCAGCCAGGGACAGGCAACGGGCTACACCTTC.

This clonotype was observed many times. The rearrangement joins TRBV6-2 or TRBV6-3 to TRBJ2-7; D is uncertain. The CDR3 runs 13 residues. The germline V gene has CDR1 MNHEY and CDR2 SVGEGT. V gave up 0 bases and J gave up 7 bases, with 10 bases separating them. The CDR3 DNA sequence: TGTGCCAGCAGTTACTCGACCAAGTGGGAGCAGTACTTC. This translates into CASSYSTKWEQYF.

This clonotype was observed a few times. This rearrangement joins TRBV6-1 to TRBJ1-1; D remains unclear. The CDR3 extends over 11 amino acids. Looked up from germline, CDR1 is MNHNS and CDR2 is SASEGT. The V end lost 4 bases, the J end lost 4 bases, and 4 bases lay between the germline ends. Here the CDR3 reads CASSVGTEAFF. The DNA for the CDR3 is TGTGCCAGCAGTGTGGGCACTGAAGCTTTCTTT.

In regard to this clonotype: This may come from a read error, since a much larger clone is one base off. The gene calls are TRBV7-3 and TRBJ2-1, with TRBD2 matching 7 bases. CDR1 and CDR2 from the germline V gene are SGHTA and FQGTGA. CDR3 length: 15 residues. CDR3: CASSRSGAPRGGQFF. In DNA, the CDR3 is TGCGCCAGCAGCCGCAGCGGGGCCCCCCGAGGTGGGCAGTTCTTC. The whole variable domain, remainder taken from reference TRBV7-3 and TRBJ2-1, is GAGVSQTPSNKVTEKGKYVELRCDPISGHTALYWYRQSLGQGPEFLIYFQGTGAADDSGLPNDRFFAVRPEGSVSTLKIQRTERGDSAVYLCASSRSGAPRGGQFFGPGTRLTVL.

Comment on this clonotype: A much bigger clone sits one base away, suggesting this may be a read error. The chain uses TRBV9 and TRBJ2-2; D is perhaps TRBD2 (5 bases). The CDR3 is 15 amino acids. In germline, CDR1 is SGDLS, CDR2 YYNGEE. CDR3 sequence (DNA): TGTGCCAGCAGCGTAGCGGCCTTACCCACCGGGGAGCCGTTTTTT. Protein sequence: CASSVAALPTGEPFF.

There are many counts of this clonotype. The chain uses TRBV19 and TRBJ1-5, with D perhaps TRBD1 (6 bases). V lost 6 bases, J lost 0 bases, and 15 bases lay in between. Germline loops: CDR1 LNHDA, CDR2 SQIVND (reference sequence). The CDR3 totals 16 residues. The DNA of the CDR3 is TGTGCCAGTAGATCCGGGACAAGGGGTAGCAATCAGCCCCAGCATTTT. Translating gives CASRSGTRGSNQPQHF.

The chain recombines TRBV6-5 with TRBJ1-1; D gene unclear. The CDR3 has 12 amino acids. Trimming pared 5 bases from V and 3 bases from J, leaving 7 bases between. Germline V gene sequence: CDR1 MNHEY, CDR2 SVGAGI. The DNA for the CDR3 is TGTGCCAGCAGTGAGCGACACACTGAAGCTTTCTTT. It yields the protein CASSERHTEAFF.

The chain employs TRBV6-2 or TRBV6-3 and TRBJ2-2, with 11 nucleotides matching TRBD2. Looked up from germline, CDR1 is MNHEY and CDR2 is SVGEGT. Germline trimming cut 1 base from V and 6 bases from J; bases unmatched to any gene: 4. The CDR3 runs to 16 residues. The CDR3 DNA reads as TGTGCCAGCAGTTACTTACTAGCGGGAGTGTCCGGGGAGCTGTTTTTT. Residues: CASSYLLAGVSGELFF.

A word on this clonotype: The CDR3 does not end in the conserved phenylalanine or tryptophan, so this is likely a read error. The limits of the CDR3 on the DNA are not certain, so only TCRdb's listed CDR3 is given. The chain uses TRBV19 and TRBJ2-5; TRBD2 is the table's D call and was not checked against the DNA. The CDR3 adds up to 9 amino acids, both ends counted. Germline V gene lookup returns CDR1 LNHDA and CDR2 SQIVND (reference sequence). The CDR3 region is CASSIPVGL.

On this clonotype: Being one base from a much bigger clone, this may be a read error. V gene TRBV2 combines with J gene TRBJ2-3; TRBD2 is a possible D gene (6 bases). In germline, CDR1 is SNHLY, CDR2 FYNNEI. V was clipped by 6 bases and J by 5 bases, with 18 bases between them. The CDR3 is 15 residues long. The CDR3 is CASRADGAGGDTQYF. CDR3 nucleotide sequence: TGTGCCAGCAGGGCGGACGGGGCCGGGGGAGATACGCAGTATTTT.

This clonotype occurred many times. The CDR3 DNA is TGTGCCAGCAGCTTAGGGACCGGGACATCGCAGTTCTTC. Amino acids: CASSLGTGTSQFF. The chain combines TRBV11-2 with TRBJ2-1; D perhaps matches TRBD1 (6 bases). V was cut by 1 base and J by 12 bases, with 13 bases left in between. The CDR3 spans 13 residues. Germline lookup yields CDR1 SGHAT and CDR2 FQNNGV.

This clonotype was counted between two and nine times. Possible read error: a much larger clone is one base away. This rearrangement joins TRBV9 to TRBJ1-2; D remains ambiguous. Germline assignment: CDR1 SGDLS and CDR2 YYNGEE. This CDR3 comprises 15 residues. The CDR3 DNA follows: TGTGCCAGCAGCGTAGGGCGAGACCTGGACTATGGCTCCACCTTC. Its translation: CASSVGRDLDYGSTF.

The chain employs TRBV11-2 and TRBJ1-3; no definite D call. The germline CDR1 and CDR2 sequences are SGHAT and FQNNGV. The V end lost 5 bases, the J end lost 4 bases, and 12 bases lay between the germline ends. The CDR3 covers 14 residues. CDR3 DNA sequence: TGTGCCAGCAGCACCAGGACCGGAGGAAACACCATATATTTT. Protein: CASSTRTGGNTIYF.

This clonotype has ten or more counts. J is TRBJ2-3 and V is TRBV20-1, with 9 bases identical to TRBD2. The V gene's germline CDR1 is DFQATT and CDR2 SNEGSKA (reference sequence). CDR3 length: 15 residues. With 6 bases clipped from V and 4 bases from J, the junction kept 11 bases outside the gene matches. Written as DNA, the CDR3 is TGCAGTGCGCCCCTGGGCGGGGGGGTCGCAGATACGCAGTATTTT. It specifies CSAPLGGGVADTQYF.

The rearrangement links TRBV13 to TRBJ2-2; D uncertain. From germline, CDR1 is PRHDT and CDR2 FYEKMQ (reference sequence). V lost 0 bases and J 8 bases, leaving 13 bases between the germline ends. CDR3 length: 15 residues. The CDR3 region has the DNA TGTGCCAGCAGCTTAGGCCGGGCTCGATGGGGGGAGCTGTTTTTT. Residues: CASSLGRARWGELFF.

By frequency in the sample, this clonotype is medium-sized. The rearrangement uses TRBV2 and TRBJ2-2, with a weak D call TRBD1 (5 bases). The germline V gene encodes CDR1 SNHLY and CDR2 FYNNEI. The length of the CDR3 is 13 residues. With 2 bases removed from V and 6 bases from J, the gap between germline ends came to 7 bases. CDR3 sequence: CASSERGSGELFF. CDR3 bases: TGTGCCAGCAGTGAAAGGGGATCCGGGGAGCTGTTTTTT.

Ten or more counts support this clonotype. The rearrangement joins TRBV7-2 to TRBJ2-3; no definite D call. V was trimmed by 0 bases and J by 2 bases, leaving 6 bases between them. Germline CDR1 is SGHTA and CDR2 is FQGNSA. CDR3 size: 14 residues. CDR3 loop: CASSLAPLTDTQYF. CDR3 coding DNA: TGTGCCAGCAGCTTAGCTCCCCTCACAGATACGCAGTATTTT.

This chain links TRBV2 with TRBJ2-7; the match to TRBD2 covers 9 bases. V dropped 6 bases and J dropped 2; count of bases not matched to a gene: 8. CDR3 length equals 15 residues. Germline-derived CDR1 and CDR2 are SNHLY and FYNNEI. CDR3 region: CASRSPRGRAYEQYF. The CDR3 nucleotides read TGTGCCAGCAGATCCCCCCGCGGGAGGGCCTACGAGCAGTACTTC. The full variable domain, its missing parts supplied by reference TRBV2 and TRBJ2-7, is EPEVTQTPSHQVTQMGQEVILRCVPISNHLYFYWYRQILGQKVEFLVSFYNNEISEKSEIFDDQFSVERPDGSNFTLKIRSTKLEDSAMYFCASRSPRGRAYEQYFGPGTRLTVT.